This TCR beta chain was sequenced during a study of blood T cell repertoires in COVID-19. At the level of the study: The study drew acute and convalescent COVID-19 samples from the United States, Italy and Spain.

Libraries were prepared by immunoSEQ multiplex PCR; TCRdb keeps only in-frame clonotypes and omits some of them. This table has some 350,000 clones, nearly 90% appearing once. The length of the CDR3 is 16 residues. The V gene's germline CDR1 is SGDLS and CDR2 YYNGEE. V gave up 2 bases and J gave up 5 bases; unmatched junction bases: 8. Sequences were obtained from peripheral blood. The chain employs TRBV9 and TRBJ2-7, with 12 bases fitting TRBD2. The source of this sequence is a man between 18 and 29 years old with active or convalescent COVID-19. CDR3 protein: CASSVATSGRSDEQYF. The CDR3 DNA follows: TGTGCCAGCAGCGTCGCAACTAGCGGGAGGTCGGACGAGCAGTACTTC. Filled out from reference TRBV9 and TRBJ2-7, the complete variable domain reads DSGVTQTPKHLITATGQRVTLRCSPRSGDLSVYWYQQSLDQGLQFLIQYYNGEERAKGNILERFSAQQFPDLHSELNLSSLELGDSALYFCASSVATSGRSDEQYFGPGTRLTVT.